The clone carrying this T cell receptor (beta chain) is labeled medium-sized (0.01 to 0.1%). This sample stems from a study of OX40 agonist ivuxolimab in advanced cancers. Study overall: Patients received ivuxolimab, an agonistic anti-OX40 (CD134) antibody. Partial responses were achieved by three patients: one hepatocellular carcinoma, two cutaneous melanoma. Patients receiving dose escalation had hepatocellular carcinoma, melanoma, renal cell or head and neck cancer.

Blood draws occurred at baseline, cycle 4 day 1, and cycle 7 day 1. Repertoires were generated with immunoSEQ multiplex PCR, while TCRdb's copy carries only in-frame clones and drops some. This sample has 50,000 to 65,000 clones; around 88% occur once, and the top ten carry about 0.6%. The CDR3 consists of 12 residues. V was pared by 3 bases and J by 0 bases, with 3 bases between. Per germline, CDR1 KGHSH and CDR2 LQKENI. The starting material was CD4+ or CD8+ T cells sorted from blood, obtained in a trial of the OX40 agonist ivuxolimab. V is TRBV18 and J is TRBJ2-7; no clear D gene. The TCR originated in an adult with an advanced solid tumor such as melanoma, head and neck, liver or kidney cancer. In DNA, the CDR3 is TGTGCCAGCTCACCTGTCTCCTACGAGCAGTACTTC. It encodes CASSPVSYEQYF.